This T cell receptor (beta chain) was identified during a study of blood T cell repertoires in COVID-19. Some clones are missing from TCRdb's copy, which holds only in-frame ones; the method was immunoSEQ multiplex PCR. Here the sample spans roughly 170,000 clones, almost 80% being singletons. The specimen was peripheral blood. The sequence was obtained from a woman in her seventies with acute or convalescent COVID-19.

The CDR3 nucleotides read TGCGCCAGCAGCTTGGGGACAGTTAGGAGCTACGAGCAGTACTTC. Translation gives CASSLGTVRSYEQYF. This chain links TRBV5-1 with TRBJ2-7; a weak D match, TRBD1 (6 bases). CDR3 size: 15 residues. The V gene's germline CDR1 is SGHRS and CDR2 YFSETQ. V was trimmed by 0 bases and J by 3 bases, leaving 13 bases between them.